This entry lists 11 T cell receptor beta chains sequenced from one sample in a study of T cells after yellow fever vaccination. From the 5' RACE reads, TCRdb called clonotypes with MiXCR, one entry per CDR3 protein. The data hold about 300,000 distinct CDR3 sequences, with roughly 9% observed a single time. Sequencing was performed on CD4+ T cells sorted from PBMCs, taken 5 days after the yellow fever booster vaccination. Every receptor here comes from a man between 18 and 35 years old who received the YFV17D yellow fever vaccine.

A few counts support this clonotype. The chain links TRBV5-1 to TRBJ1-1; TRBD1 matches at 9 bases. The CDR3 loop spans 14 amino acids. Germline V gene sequence: CDR1 SGHRS, CDR2 YFSETQ. Trimming cost V 7 bases and J 7 bases; bases outside gene matches: 11. CDR3 DNA: TGCGCCAGCGCACCTAAGGAGGACAGGGGTGAAGCTTTCTTT. This gives the protein CASAPKEDRGEAFF.

This clonotype was detected many times. The chain carries TRBV29-1 and TRBJ2-5; D tentatively reads TRBD1 or TRBD2 (6 bases each). The CDR3 is made up of 15 amino acids. The germline gives CDR1 SQVTM, CDR2 ANQGSEA. Trimming removed 4 bases at V and 1 base at J, with 16 bases between. Here the CDR3 reads CSVVNPWGAQETQYF. The DNA of the CDR3 is TGCAGCGTTGTCAATCCGTGGGGGGCCCAAGAGACCCAGTACTTC.

The sample holds a few counts of this clonotype. The chain recombines TRBV20-1 with TRBJ2-5; 8 bases fit TRBD2. Germline trimming cut 4 bases from V and 5 bases from J; bases unmatched to any gene: 9. Germline V gene data show CDR1 as DFQATT and CDR2 as SNEGSKA (reference sequence). This CDR3 is 14 amino acids long. The DNA for the CDR3 is TGCAGTGCTATTTCGGGGGGGGCGGAGGAGACCCAGTACTTC. Residues: CSAISGGAEETQYF.

The V gene is TRBV6-5, the J gene TRBJ2-4, with 11 nucleotides matching TRBD2. CDR1 is MNHEY, CDR2 SVGAGI, per germline. Trimming removed 8 bases from V and 1 base from J; junction bases left unmatched: 4. CDR3 length: 15 amino acids. CDR3 amino acids: CASRSSGGAKNIQYF. In DNA, the CDR3 is TGTGCCAGCCGTTCTAGCGGGGGGGCCAAAAACATTCAGTACTTC.

V is TRBV28 and J is TRBJ1-5; no firm D call. V was trimmed by 5 bases and J by 0 bases, leaving 11 bases between them. The CDR3 has 15 residues. CDR1 MDHEN and CDR2 SYDVKM come from the germline V gene. The DNA for the CDR3 is TGTGCCAGCAGTCCACACGACGGTAGCAATCAGCCCCAGCATTTT. It translates to CASSPHDGSNQPQHF.

This clonotype was observed a few times. V usage is TRBV20-1 and J usage is TRBJ2-1, with D perhaps given as TRBD1 or TRBD2 (6 bases each). The length of the CDR3 is 15 residues. V lost 2 bases to trimming and J lost 5 bases, with 16 bases between them. CDR1 and CDR2 from the germline V gene are DFQATT and SNEGSKA (reference sequence). The CDR3 here is CSARPWGAPDNEQFF. In DNA, the CDR3 is TGCAGTGCTAGACCGTGGGGGGCTCCGGACAATGAGCAGTTCTTC.

This clonotype was counted a few times. The chain links TRBV28 to TRBJ2-2; no firm D call. This CDR3 contains 15 residues. Trimming removed 7 bases at V and 0 bases at J, with 12 bases between. Looked up from germline, CDR1 is MDHEN and CDR2 is SYDVKM. The CDR3 is CASTAAGANTGELFF. CDR3 coding DNA: TGTGCCAGCACGGCGGCAGGAGCGAACACCGGGGAGCTGTTTTTT. Combining the CDR3 with reference TRBV28 and TRBJ2-2 gives the whole variable domain DVKVTQSSRYLVKRTGEKVFLECVQDMDHENMFWYRQDPGLGLRLIYFSYDVKMKEKGDIPEGYSVSREKKERFSLILESASTNQTSMYLCASTAAGANTGELFFGEGSRLTVL.

This clonotype was seen many times. This chain uses TRBV4-2 with TRBJ2-7; 9 bases are shared with TRBD1. The CDR3 has 16 amino acids. Per the germline V gene, CDR1 is LGHNA and CDR2 is YNFKEQ. V trimming: 1 base; J trimming: 2 bases; junction bases outside the gene matches: 6. The CDR3, as DNA: TGTGCCAGCAGCCAAGCATTGGGACAGGGTACCTACGAGCAGTACTTC. It encodes CASSQALGQGTYEQYF.

This clonotype came up a few times. This rearrangement joins TRBV7-8 to TRBJ2-5; D is ambiguous. Germline assignment: CDR1 SGHVS and CDR2 FQNEAQ. The CDR3 extends over 13 amino acids. The V gene lost 2 bases and the J gene lost 5 bases, with 9 bases spanning the gap. CDR3 loop: CASSLSGSETQYF. The CDR3 DNA follows: TGTGCCAGCAGCTTATCCGGGTCGGAGACCCAGTACTTC.

As DNA, the CDR3 is TGCGCCAGCAGCCAAGACCCGGCTAGCGGGGCTCATCAGTTCTTC. It yields the protein CASSQDPASGAHQFF. The chain recombines TRBV4-3 with TRBJ2-1; 9 nucleotides agree with TRBD2. The CDR3 is 15 residues long. Germline CDR1 reads LGHNA; CDR2 reads YSLEER. J gave up 13 bases and V 0 bases, and 10 bases lay outside the gene matches.

The rearrangement links TRBV4-3 to TRBJ2-7, with D tentatively TRBD1 (6 bases). Germline values: CDR1 LGHNA, CDR2 YSLEER. The ends were cut back, 0 bases at V and 6 bases at J, with 9 bases in the middle. The length of the CDR3 is 13 residues. CDR3 sequence: CASSQEIGGEQYV. The CDR3, as DNA: TGCGCCAGCAGCCAAGAAATAGGGGGCGAGCAGTACGTC.